Following are 28 T cell receptor beta chains from one sample sequenced in a study of cytomegalovirus exposure and HLA in healthy donors. PCR primers comprised 60 Vbeta and 13 Jbeta primers. The repertoire was sequenced with immunoSEQ multiplex PCR; TCRdb's copy has only in-frame clones and lacks some. The repertoire table contains about 70,000 clones. The source material was PBMCs. The receptor source for this set is a woman in her 30s in good health and CMV-seronegative.

The V call is TRBV7-2, the J call TRBJ2-3, with 8 positions matching TRBD1. CDR1 is SGHTA and CDR2 is FQGNSA in the germline V gene. The ends lost 7 bases at V and 3 bases at J; junction bases unmatched: 3. CDR3 length: 13 residues. The CDR3 bases are TGTGCCAGCACGGACAGGGTTACAGATACGCAGTATTTT. Protein sequence: CASTDRVTDTQYF.

The chain has TRBV6-5 and TRBJ2-6; the match to TRBD1 covers 11 bases. Germline CDR1 MNHEY, CDR2 SVGAGI. Trimming cost V 8 bases and J 12 bases; bases outside gene matches: 9. The CDR3 covers 14 residues. CDR3 sequence: CASRAGQGALVLTF. DNA of the CDR3: TGTGCCAGCCGAGCCGGACAGGGGGCCCTCGTCCTGACTTTC.

This chain joins TRBV10-1 and TRBJ2-7, with TRBD2 matching 7 bases. From germline, CDR1 is WNHNN and CDR2 SYGVQD (reference sequence). The CDR3 totals 16 residues. With V trimmed by 2 bases and J by 3 bases, 10 bases remained unmatched. CDR3 DNA sequence: TGCGCCAGCAGTGAGGGGGCTAGCGGTAAAGGCTACGAGCAGTACTTC. The encoded protein is CASSEGASGKGYEQYF.

The chain employs TRBV29-1 and TRBJ1-5; D unresolved. V was clipped by 5 bases and J by 7 bases, with 21 bases between them. The length of the CDR3 is 15 residues. The V gene's germline CDR1 is SQVTM and CDR2 ANQGSEA. CDR3 residues: CSVQAGSGESQPQHF. CDR3 bases: TGCAGCGTTCAGGCGGGTAGTGGGGAAAGCCAGCCCCAGCATTTT.

The chain couples TRBV29-1 to TRBJ2-2; D is undetermined. CDR3 length equals 15 residues. Trimming pared 2 bases from V and 2 bases from J, leaving 12 bases between. Germline CDR1 and CDR2: SQVTM and ANQGSEA. The chain's CDR3 is CSVELRQTNTGELFF. DNA of the CDR3: TGCAGCGTTGAACTTCGCCAGACTAACACCGGGGAGCTGTTTTTT.

The chain recombines TRBV27 with TRBJ2-3; D gene ambiguous. The V and J ends lost 1 base and 2 bases respectively, with 7 bases between them. CDR1 MNHEY and CDR2 SMNVEV come from the germline V gene (reference sequence). The CDR3 is 14 residues long. The CDR3 spells CASSLLYSTDTQYF. CDR3 nucleotide sequence: TGTGCCAGCAGTTTATTATACTCCACAGATACGCAGTATTTT.

The rearrangement joins TRBV28 to TRBJ1-5, with D maybe TRBD1 (6 bases). Trimming cost V 6 bases and J 6 bases, with 12 bases left between them. Germline V lookup: CDR1 MDHEN, CDR2 SYDVKM. The CDR3 spans 13 residues. Here the CDR3 DNA reads TGTGCCAGCAGCTACACAGGGATTCAGCCCCAGCATTTT. It translates to CASSYTGIQPQHF.

This chain uses TRBV6-5 with TRBJ1-5, with 7 bases lining up with TRBD1. The CDR3 length is 15 residues. Germline values: CDR1 MNHEY, CDR2 SVGAGI. V gave up 7 bases and J gave up 6 bases; unmatched junction bases: 12. The CDR3 loop is CASTSVGTDPQPQHF. In DNA form, the CDR3 reads TGTGCCAGCACTAGTGTCGGGACAGACCCTCAGCCCCAGCATTTT.

This sequence joins TRBV11-2 and TRBJ2-1; D ambiguous. V was shortened by 7 bases and J by 1 base, with 14 bases between the two germline ends. Germline CDR1 SGHAT, CDR2 FQNNGV. The CDR3 spans 15 residues. The DNA for the CDR3 is TGTGCCAGCACCCCCAGATTGTCGTCCTACAATGAGCAGTTCTTC. This gives the protein CASTPRLSSYNEQFF.

The chain employs TRBV28 and TRBJ1-3; D might be TRBD1 (5 bases). V was pared by 3 bases and J by 0 bases, with 9 bases between. The CDR3 sequence is 15 residues long. Germline V gene lookup returns CDR1 MDHEN and CDR2 SYDVKM. CDR3 bases: TGTGCCAGCAGTTTTTGGGGCAGCTCTGGAAACACCATATATTTT. It encodes CASSFWGSSGNTIYF.

The chain carries TRBV19 and TRBJ2-5; 8 bases fit TRBD1. The CDR3 extends over 14 amino acids. CDR1 and CDR2 (germline): LNHDA, SQIVND (reference sequence). V was pared by 3 bases and J by 2 bases, with 2 bases of the junction left unmatched. The DNA for the CDR3 is TGTGCCAGTAGTATGGGACAGGCTCAAGAGACCCAGTACTTC. Translated: CASSMGQAQETQYF.

The chain recombines TRBV7-9 with TRBJ1-4; a possible D gene is TRBD1 (6 bases). Germline-derived CDR1 and CDR2 are SEHNR and FQNEAQ (reference sequence). Trimming removed 7 bases from V and 12 bases from J, with 12 bases in between. The CDR3 has 11 amino acids. The DNA for the CDR3 is TGTGCCAGCACCCAAGGGGGTGAACTGTTTTTT. This gives the protein CASTQGGELFF.

The rearrangement joins TRBV5-1 to TRBJ1-1, with 7 bases fitting TRBD1. After removal of 3 bases from V and 0 bases from J, the junction contained 8 bases not matched to a gene. The germline gives CDR1 SGHRS, CDR2 YFSETQ. The CDR3 spans 16 residues. The CDR3 nucleotides read TGCGCCAGCAGCTCCGAGGGGGCCAGGGTGAACACTGAAGCTTTCTTT. This translates into CASSSEGARVNTEAFF.

J is TRBJ1-5 and V is TRBV19; tentative D call: TRBD1 (6 bases). The V end was cut by 1 base, the J end by 7 bases, with 14 bases between. The CDR3 spans 15 residues. In germline, CDR1 is LNHDA, CDR2 SQIVND (reference sequence). CDR3 DNA: TGTGCCAGTAGTATAGCAGGGGATGGGTGGCAGCCCCAGCATTTT. Encoded protein: CASSIAGDGWQPQHF.

The CDR3 protein is CASSPSSDRGTEAFF. In nucleotides, the CDR3 is TGTGCCAGCTCACCTTCCTCGGACAGGGGAACTGAAGCTTTCTTT. The rearrangement links TRBV18 to TRBJ1-1, with 9 bases fitting TRBD1. Germline V gene sequence: CDR1 KGHSH, CDR2 LQKENI. The V segment lost 3 bases and the J segment 5 bases; nucleotides outside the gene matches: 7. The CDR3 totals 15 residues.

The rearrangement joins TRBV29-1 to TRBJ2-7; a possible D gene is TRBD2 (6 bases). Germline V gene sequence: CDR1 SQVTM, CDR2 ANQGSEA. The CDR3 runs to 15 residues. Trimming left V 5 bases short and J 3 bases short, with 20 bases between. In DNA, the CDR3 is TGCAGCGTTCAACGCGGCGGGGCCGCCGACTACGAGCAGTACTTC. This gives the protein CSVQRGGAADYEQYF.

The chain couples TRBV4-3 to TRBJ1-4; 8 bases are a match to TRBD1. Per the germline V gene, CDR1 is LGHNA and CDR2 is YSLEER. The CDR3 runs to 16 residues. V was pared by 1 base and J by 8 bases, with 9 bases of the junction left unmatched. The CDR3 sequence: CASSQVGGGQGEKLFF. The CDR3 nucleotides are TGCGCCAGCAGCCAAGTCGGGGGAGGACAGGGCGAAAAACTGTTTTTT.

The chain combines TRBV5-1 with TRBJ1-2; 9 bases map to TRBD1. The CDR3 contains 14 residues. V lost 5 bases and J lost 2; bases outside the gene matches: 4. The V gene's germline CDR1 is SGHRS and CDR2 YFSETQ. CDR3 DNA sequence: TGCGCCAGCAGTACCGGACAGGGGAACTATGGCTACACCTTC. Protein: CASSTGQGNYGYTF. Full variable domain (remainder filled in from reference TRBV5-1 and TRBJ1-2): KAGVTQTPRYLIKTRGQQVTLSCSPISGHRSVSWYQQTPGQGLQFLFEYFSETQRNKGNFPGRFSGRQFSNSRSEMNVSTLELGDSALYLCASSTGQGNYGYTFGSGTRLTVV.

V gene TRBV4-2 combines with J gene TRBJ2-1; D may be TRBD2 (7 bases). With 4 bases removed from V and 7 bases from J, the gap between germline ends came to 20 bases. CDR1 is LGHNA and CDR2 is YNFKEQ in the germline V gene. CDR3 length: 16 residues. The CDR3 protein is CASSPQDRTRGNEQFF. The DNA for the CDR3 is TGTGCCAGCAGCCCCCAAGACAGGACTAGGGGGAATGAGCAGTTCTTC.

CDR3 sequence reads: CASSYQWDNSYGYTF. The CDR3 nucleotides are TGTGCCAGCAGCTATCAGTGGGACAACAGCTATGGCTACACCTTC. This chain uses TRBV11-2 with TRBJ1-2, with a weak D call TRBD1 (6 bases). Germline V gene sequence: CDR1 SGHAT, CDR2 FQNNGV. Trimming took 4 bases from V and 4 from J, leaving 16 bases between them. CDR3 length equals 15 residues. Variable domain in full (rest from reference TRBV11-2 and TRBJ1-2): EAGVAQSPRYKIIEKRQSVAFWCNPISGHATLYWYQQILGQGPKLLIQFQNNGVVDDSQLPKDRFSAERLKGVDSTLKIQPAKLEDSAVYLCASSYQWDNSYGYTFGSGTRLTVV.

The rearrangement uses TRBV20-1 and TRBJ2-5, with D uncertain. The J call is doubtful: the DNA matches TRBJ2-7 better. The CDR3 consists of 11 residues. Germline CDR1 DFQATT, CDR2 SNEGSKA (reference sequence). DNA of the CDR3: TGCAGTGCTAGAGATGTGTACGAGCAGTACTTC. Its translation: CSARDVYEQYF.

The rearrangement uses TRBV4-2 and TRBJ1-4; TRBD1 agrees at 8 bases. The length of the CDR3 is 15 residues. Germline V gene sequence: CDR1 LGHNA, CDR2 YNFKEQ. J gave up 5 bases and V 4 bases, and 6 bases lay outside the gene matches. CDR3 DNA: TGTGCCAGCAGCCGGGAGACAGGGGCGAATGAAAAACTGTTTTTT. Its translation: CASSRETGANEKLFF.

The genes are TRBV2 and TRBJ2-2; TRBD2 agrees at 10 bases. Trimming removed 6 bases from V and 6 bases from J; junction bases left unmatched: 7. Germline loops: CDR1 SNHLY, CDR2 FYNNEI. The CDR3 consists of 15 residues. Written as DNA, the CDR3 is TGTGCCAGCAGGCCTGAGAGCGGGGGGGCCGGGGAGCTGTTTTTT. Translation gives CASRPESGGAGELFF.

For the CDR3, the DNA is TGTGCCAGCAGCTGGGCGAACGAGCAGTACTTC. Its protein product is CASSWANEQYF. V is TRBV28 and J is TRBJ2-7; no reliable D call. V lost 6 bases and J 5 bases, leaving 8 bases between the germline ends. CDR1 is MDHEN, CDR2 SYDVKM, per germline. This CDR3 spans 11 amino acids.

The J gene is TRBJ1-4, the V gene TRBV6-1; TRBD1 is a possible D gene (5 bases). V was cut by 6 bases and J by 8 bases, with 7 bases left in between. Looked up from germline, CDR1 is MNHNS and CDR2 is SASEGT. The CDR3 runs to 11 residues. The CDR3: CASRTAEKLFF. In DNA, the CDR3 is TGTGCCAGCAGGACAGCAGAAAAACTGTTTTTT.

The rearrangement uses TRBV6-5 and TRBJ2-1; TRBD2 matches at 8 bases. Germline assignment: CDR1 MNHEY and CDR2 SVGAGI. This CDR3 comprises 15 residues. With V trimmed by 2 bases and J by 7 bases, 7 bases remained unmatched. CDR3 protein: CASSYVAGGKNEQFF. For the CDR3, the DNA is TGTGCCAGCAGTTACGTGGCGGGAGGCAAAAATGAGCAGTTCTTC.

The rearrangement links TRBV28 to TRBJ2-7; TRBD2 aligns across 9 bases. The CDR3 consists of 13 residues. Losses at the gene ends were 10 bases for V and 3 bases for J; bases not matched to a gene: 7. In germline, CDR1 is MDHEN, CDR2 SYDVKM. CDR3 in DNA: TGTGCCACCCAGACTAGCGGATTCTACGAGCAGTACTTC. Translated, it gives CATQTSGFYEQYF.

The chain recombines TRBV10-3 with TRBJ1-1; TRBD1 might be the D (6 bases). Looked up from germline, CDR1 is ENHRY and CDR2 is SYGVKD. The germline V and J ends were trimmed by 6 bases and 6 bases, with 20 bases remaining between them. The CDR3 covers 15 residues. CDR3 region: CAIRGGQDYFSEAFF. The DNA of the CDR3 is TGTGCCATCAGGGGGGGGCAGGACTATTTCTCTGAAGCTTTCTTT.